This T cell receptor (beta chain) was captured by sequencing in a study of blood T cell repertoires in COVID-19. Study in general: Both acute and convalescent COVID-19 samples were obtained from the United States, Italy and Spain. The cDNA or gDNA used as material had been derived from T cells, B-cell-depleted T cells, or PBMCs.

The CDR3 runs 13 residues. V shed 0 bases and J shed 6 bases, with 6 bases lying between them. Per germline, CDR1 LGHDT and CDR2 YNNKEL (reference sequence). In the source study's methods: Reference gene primer amplification in the assay estimated nucleated cell counts. Measured with immunoSEQ multiplex PCR; TCRdb has only the in-frame clones, and not every one. The V and J calls and the clone size are those of that table, but D and trimming were determined from the DNA. The sample yields roughly 80,000 clones, around 82% seen once. This chain uses TRBV3-1 (or the pseudogene TRBV3-2) with TRBJ1-5; possibly TRBD1 for D (5 bases). Sequenced sample: peripheral blood. This TCR was sampled from a human donor in a cohort sampled during active COVID-19. CDR3 bases: TGTGCCAGCAGCCAAGACAGGGCTCAGCCCCAGCATTTT. Residues: CASSQDRAQPQHF.